Reported below is one T cell receptor (beta chain). No antigen is known for it. This sample was taken from a study of OX40 agonist ivuxolimab in advanced cancers. Study background: Ivuxolimab, an antibody acting as an agonist of OX40 (CD134), was used to treat patients. Mean age approximately 61 years, range 23 to 79; roughly 80% male. The study, taken as a whole, reports: At 0.1 to 3.0 mg/kg and by week 6, CD4+ and CD8+ T cells in the blood had expanded clonally.

Some clones are missing from TCRdb's copy, which holds only in-frame ones; the method was immunoSEQ multiplex PCR. There are around 56,000 clones in the sample; about 85% occur only once, and roughly 4.7% lies in the top ten. V was clipped by 5 bases and J by 8 bases; unmatched bases: 7. This CDR3 is 16 amino acids long. Germline CDR1 is SGHVS and CDR2 is FNYEAQ. Cycle 7 day 1, cycle 4 day 1, and baseline were the timepoints at which blood was sampled. The sequence was collected from an adult with an advanced solid tumor such as melanoma, head and neck, liver or kidney cancer. The source was CD4+ or CD8+ T cells sorted from blood, collected in a trial of the OX40 agonist ivuxolimab. The chain has TRBV7-6 and TRBJ2-1, with 15 positions matching TRBD2. CDR3 bases: TGTGCCAGCAGCACCGGACTAGCGGGGGGGCCTCATGAGCAGTTCTTC. It yields the protein CASSTGLAGGPHEQFF.